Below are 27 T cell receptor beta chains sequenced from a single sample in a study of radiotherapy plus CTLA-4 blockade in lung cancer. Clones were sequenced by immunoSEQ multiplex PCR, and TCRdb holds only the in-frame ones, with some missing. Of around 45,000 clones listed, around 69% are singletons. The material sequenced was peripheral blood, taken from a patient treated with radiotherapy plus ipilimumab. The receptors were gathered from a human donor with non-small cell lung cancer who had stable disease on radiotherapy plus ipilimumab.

CDR3 nucleotides: TGTGCCAGCAGAGAACAGGGAACGGTCTACGAGCAGTACGTC. Translating it yields CASREQGTVYEQYV. The chain carries TRBV28 and TRBJ2-7, with D tentatively TRBD1 (6 bases). The germline CDR1 and CDR2 sequences are MDHEN and SYDVKM. This CDR3 has 14 residues. V was cut by 6 bases and J by 3 bases, with 15 bases left in between.

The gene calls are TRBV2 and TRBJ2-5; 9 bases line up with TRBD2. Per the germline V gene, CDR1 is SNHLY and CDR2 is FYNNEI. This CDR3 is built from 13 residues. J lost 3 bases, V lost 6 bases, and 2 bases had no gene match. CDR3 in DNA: TGTGCCAGCAGGAGCGGGGGGAAAGAGACCCAGTACTTC. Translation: CASRSGGKETQYF.

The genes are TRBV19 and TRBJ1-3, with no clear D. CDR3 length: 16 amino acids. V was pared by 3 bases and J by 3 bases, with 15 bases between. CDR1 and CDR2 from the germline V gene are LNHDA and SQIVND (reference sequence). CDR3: CASSMVAFGRGNTIYF. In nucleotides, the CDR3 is TGTGCCAGTAGTATGGTGGCGTTCGGTCGTGGAAACACCATATATTTT. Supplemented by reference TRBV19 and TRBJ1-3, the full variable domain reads DGGITQSPKYLFRKEGQNVTLSCEQNLNHDAMYWYRQDPGQGLRLIYYSQIVNDFQKGDIAEGYSVSREKKESFPLTVTSAQKNPTAFYLCASSMVAFGRGNTIYFGEGSWLTVV.

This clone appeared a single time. The CDR3 DNA sequence: TGTGCCAGTAGTATAGGCGCAGGGTCATATCAGCCCCAGCATTTT. Protein product: CASSIGAGSYQPQHF. The chain couples TRBV19 to TRBJ1-5, with D possibly matching TRBD1 (5 bases). The V end lost 1 base, the J end lost 5 bases, and 12 bases lay between the germline ends. CDR3 length equals 15 residues. In germline, CDR1 is LNHDA, CDR2 SQIVND (reference sequence).

The CDR3 nucleotides read TGTGCCAGTAGTGCAGGGGGCTTTTGGAATTCACCCCTCCACTTT. Amino acids: CASSAGGFWNSPLHF. The chain has TRBV19 and TRBJ1-6; 8 positions agree with TRBD1. Germline lookup yields CDR1 LNHDA and CDR2 SQIVND (reference sequence). This CDR3 has 15 amino acids. Trimming took 5 bases from V and 7 from J; bases not matched to a gene: 7.

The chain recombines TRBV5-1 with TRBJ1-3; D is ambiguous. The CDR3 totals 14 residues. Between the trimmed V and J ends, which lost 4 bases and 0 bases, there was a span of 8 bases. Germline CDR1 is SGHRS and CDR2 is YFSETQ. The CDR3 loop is CASSGVPSGNTIYF. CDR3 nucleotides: TGCGCCAGCAGCGGTGTGCCCTCTGGAAACACCATATATTTT.

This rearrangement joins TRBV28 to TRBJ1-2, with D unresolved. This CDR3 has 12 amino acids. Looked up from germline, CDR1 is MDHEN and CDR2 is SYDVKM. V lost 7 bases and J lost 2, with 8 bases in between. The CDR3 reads CASTDLNYGYTF. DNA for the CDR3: TGTGCCAGCACGGACCTGAACTATGGCTACACCTTC.

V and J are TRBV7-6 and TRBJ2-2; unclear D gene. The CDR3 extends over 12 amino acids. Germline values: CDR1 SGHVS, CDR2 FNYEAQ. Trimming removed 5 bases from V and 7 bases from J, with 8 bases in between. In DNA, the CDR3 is TGTGCCAGCAGCCTTAAAAACGGGGAGCTGTTTTTT. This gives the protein CASSLKNGELFF.

CDR3 in amino acids: CASSLVDGYTF. DNA of the CDR3: TGTGCCAGCAGCTTGGTTGATGGCTACACCTTC. The chain combines TRBV5-6 with TRBJ1-2, with D unclear. The CDR3 extends over 11 amino acids. Germline values: CDR1 SGHDT, CDR2 YYEEEE. Trimming shortened V by 0 bases and J by 6 bases, and 3 bases separated the two germline ends. Based on the CDR3 plus reference TRBV5-6 and TRBJ1-2, the full variable domain is DAGVTQSPTHLIKTRGQQVTLRCSPKSGHDTVSWYQQALGQGPQFIFQYYEEEERQRGNFPDRFSGHQFPNYSSELNVNALLLGDSALYLCASSLVDGYTFGSGTRLTVV.

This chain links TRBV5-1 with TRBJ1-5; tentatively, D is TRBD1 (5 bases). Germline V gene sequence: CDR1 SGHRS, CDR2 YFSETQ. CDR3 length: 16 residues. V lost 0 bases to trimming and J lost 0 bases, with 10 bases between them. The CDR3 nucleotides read TGCGCCAGCAGCTTGGGGGAGGGACCTAGCAATCAGCCCCAGCATTTT. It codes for CASSLGEGPSNQPQHF.

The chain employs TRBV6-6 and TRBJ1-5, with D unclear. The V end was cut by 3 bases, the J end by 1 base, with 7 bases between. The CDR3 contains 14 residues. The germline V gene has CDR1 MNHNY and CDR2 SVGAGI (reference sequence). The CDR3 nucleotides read TGTGCCAGCAGTTATGGGTCCAGCAATCAGCCCCAGCATTTT. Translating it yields CASSYGSSNQPQHF.

CDR3 protein: CASSLTGGASTDTQYF. Written as DNA, the CDR3 is TGCGCCAGCAGCCTGACAGGGGGGGCTTCTACAGATACGCAGTATTTT. This chain connects TRBV4-1 to TRBJ2-3; 9 bases map to TRBD1. The CDR3 sequence is 16 residues long. V lost 4 bases, J lost 3 bases, and 8 bases stayed unmatched. Germline-derived CDR1 and CDR2 are MGHRA and YSYEKL.

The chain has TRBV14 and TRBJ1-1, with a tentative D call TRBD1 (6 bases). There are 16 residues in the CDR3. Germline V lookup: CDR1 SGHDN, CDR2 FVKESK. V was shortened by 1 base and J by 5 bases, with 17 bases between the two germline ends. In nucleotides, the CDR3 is TGTGCCAGCAGCCAAGGACAAGAACAGGGTTGGACTGAAGCTTTCTTT. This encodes CASSQGQEQGWTEAFF.

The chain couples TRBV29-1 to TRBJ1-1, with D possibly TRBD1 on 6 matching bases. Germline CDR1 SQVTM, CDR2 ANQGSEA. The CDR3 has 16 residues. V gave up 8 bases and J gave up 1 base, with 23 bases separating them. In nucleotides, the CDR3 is TGCAGCCCCGACCCCTCTCCCGGGACACAGAACACTGAAGCTTTCTTT. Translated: CSPDPSPGTQNTEAFF.

The CDR3 sequence is CASRIQGVTNEKLFF. The CDR3 DNA reads as TGTGCCAGCAGGATTCAGGGGGTAACTAATGAAAAACTGTTTTTT. The V and J genes are TRBV2 and TRBJ1-4; 7 nucleotides agree with TRBD1. Trimming took 6 bases from V and 1 from J; bases not matched to a gene: 5. Germline-derived CDR1 and CDR2 are SNHLY and FYNNEI. This CDR3 comprises 15 residues.

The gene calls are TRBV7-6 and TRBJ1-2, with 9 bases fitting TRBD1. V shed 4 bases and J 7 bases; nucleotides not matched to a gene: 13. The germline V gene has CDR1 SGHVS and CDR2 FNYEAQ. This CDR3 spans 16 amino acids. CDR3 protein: CASSSTYPTGGGGYTF. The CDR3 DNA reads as TGTGCCAGCAGCTCGACATACCCGACAGGGGGAGGTGGCTACACCTTC.

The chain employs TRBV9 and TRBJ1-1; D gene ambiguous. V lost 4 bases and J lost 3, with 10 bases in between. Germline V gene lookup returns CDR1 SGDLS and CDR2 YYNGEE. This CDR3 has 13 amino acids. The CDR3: CASSPDTDTEAFF. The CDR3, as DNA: TGTGCCAGCAGCCCTGACACTGACACTGAAGCTTTCTTT.

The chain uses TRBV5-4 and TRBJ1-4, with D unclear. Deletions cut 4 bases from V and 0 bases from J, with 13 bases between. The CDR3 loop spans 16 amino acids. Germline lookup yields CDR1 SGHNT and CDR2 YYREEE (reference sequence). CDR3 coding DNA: TGTGCCAGCAGCCCCGTACCGGAGACAACTAATGAAAAACTGTTTTTT. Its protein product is CASSPVPETTNEKLFF.

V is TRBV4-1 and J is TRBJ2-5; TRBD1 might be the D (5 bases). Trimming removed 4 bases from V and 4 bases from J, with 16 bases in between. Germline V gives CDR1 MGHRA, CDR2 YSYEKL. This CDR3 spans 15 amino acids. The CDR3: CASSLNQGLRETQYF. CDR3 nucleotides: TGCGCCAGCAGCCTTAATCAGGGTTTGCGAGAGACCCAGTACTTC.

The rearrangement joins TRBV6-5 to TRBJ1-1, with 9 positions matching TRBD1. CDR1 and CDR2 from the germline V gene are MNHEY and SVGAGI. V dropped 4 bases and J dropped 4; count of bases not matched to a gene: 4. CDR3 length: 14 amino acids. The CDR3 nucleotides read TGTGCCAGCAGTTTCGACAGGGGGAGCACTGAAGCTTTCTTT. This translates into CASSFDRGSTEAFF.

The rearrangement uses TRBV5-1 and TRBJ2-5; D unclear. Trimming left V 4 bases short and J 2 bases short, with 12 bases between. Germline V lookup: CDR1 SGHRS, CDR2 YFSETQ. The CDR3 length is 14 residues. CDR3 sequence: CASSKADSQETQYF. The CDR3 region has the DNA TGCGCCAGCAGCAAGGCTGACTCTCAAGAGACCCAGTACTTC.

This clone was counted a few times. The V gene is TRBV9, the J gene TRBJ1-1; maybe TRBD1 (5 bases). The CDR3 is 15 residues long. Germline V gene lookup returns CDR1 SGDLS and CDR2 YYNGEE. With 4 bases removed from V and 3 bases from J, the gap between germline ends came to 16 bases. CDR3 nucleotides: TGTGCCAGCAGCCCTCGGGCCTCGGGGGACACTGAAGCTTTCTTT. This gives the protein CASSPRASGDTEAFF.

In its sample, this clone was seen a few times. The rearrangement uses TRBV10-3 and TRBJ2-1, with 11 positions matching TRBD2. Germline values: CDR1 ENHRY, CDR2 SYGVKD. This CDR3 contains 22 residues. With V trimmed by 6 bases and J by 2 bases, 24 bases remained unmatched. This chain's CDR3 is CAISYRLNSSSGGTPTYNEQFF. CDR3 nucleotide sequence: TGTGCCATCAGCTACCGCCTGAATTCGTCTAGCGGGGGGACCCCAACCTACAATGAGCAGTTCTTC.

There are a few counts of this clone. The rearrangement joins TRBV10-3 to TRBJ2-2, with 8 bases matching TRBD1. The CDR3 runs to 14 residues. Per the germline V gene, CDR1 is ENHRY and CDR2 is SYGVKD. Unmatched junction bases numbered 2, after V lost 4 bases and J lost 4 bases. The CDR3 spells CAISGTGSTGELFF. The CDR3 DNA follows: TGTGCCATCAGTGGGACAGGGTCCACCGGGGAGCTGTTTTTT.

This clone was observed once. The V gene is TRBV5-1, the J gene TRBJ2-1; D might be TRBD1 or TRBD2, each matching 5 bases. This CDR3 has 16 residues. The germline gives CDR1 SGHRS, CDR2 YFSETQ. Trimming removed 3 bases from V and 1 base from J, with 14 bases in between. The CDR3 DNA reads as TGCGCCAGCAGCTCGGGGTCGGGGCGTTCCTACAATGAGCAGTTCTTC. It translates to CASSSGSGRSYNEQFF.

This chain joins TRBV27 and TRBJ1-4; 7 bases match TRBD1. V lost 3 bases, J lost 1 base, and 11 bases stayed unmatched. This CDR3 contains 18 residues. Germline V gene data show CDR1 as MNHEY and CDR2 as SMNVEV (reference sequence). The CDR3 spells CASSFLIGQGGTNEKLFF. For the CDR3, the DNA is TGTGCCAGCAGTTTCCTAATCGGGCAGGGGGGAACTAATGAAAAACTGTTTTTT.

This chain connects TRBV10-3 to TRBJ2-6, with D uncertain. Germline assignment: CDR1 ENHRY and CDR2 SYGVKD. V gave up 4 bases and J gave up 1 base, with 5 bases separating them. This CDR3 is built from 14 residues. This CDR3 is CAISVSSGANVLTF. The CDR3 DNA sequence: TGTGCCATCAGTGTAAGTTCTGGGGCCAACGTCCTGACTTTC.